This TCR beta chain was obtained from a study of shared clonotypes between healthy human individuals. Turning to the study itself: Each donor's CD4 naive and CD4 memory cells filled three plates apiece, CD8 naive two, and CD8 memory one.

This CDR3 comprises 13 residues. Trimming removed 0 bases at V and 7 bases at J, with 8 bases between. Germline V gene lookup returns CDR1 SGDLS and CDR2 YYNGEE. The naive CD8 subset, CD45RO-negative cells positively selected for CCR7, excluded terminally differentiated effector memory CD45RA+ cells. Recent acute infections and vaccinations were absent in the healthy HIV-negative adult donors. As concerns this clone: Different DNA sequences within this sample yield the same CDR3.

Clones were sequenced by immunoSEQ multiplex PCR, and TCRdb holds only the in-frame ones, with some missing. The sample lists some 800,000 clones; nearly 95% were seen once. The V gene is TRBV9, the J gene TRBJ2-1, with no clear D. The sequencing input was naive CD8+ T cells sorted from blood. This receptor was obtained from a man aged 25 to 45 in good health. The CDR3 DNA reads as TGTGCCAGCAGCGTAGGATCCGGAAATGAGCAGTTCTTC. Translated: CASSVGSGNEQFF.